This T cell receptor beta chain originates from a study of cytomegalovirus exposure and HLA in healthy donors. Study-level background: Unique TCR beta sequences numbering approximately 120 million came from 150 million to 200 million T cells in an earlier analysis. For the approximately 360 genotyped donors, about 81% fell within the Caucasian-associated ancestry cluster.

Germline V gene data show CDR1 as KGHSH and CDR2 as LQKENI. This CDR3 contains 16 residues. PCR was performed using 60 Vbeta and 13 Jbeta primers. Produced via immunoSEQ multiplex PCR; TCRdb's table is partial and in-frame only. The table lists over 90,000 clones, 75% to 90% of them singletons, with around 2.6% in the top ten. General study results and limits: Later, an analysis showed that TCR beta chains associated with HLA were more clonally expanded than others that were equally common. Common viral pathogens (according to a later analysis) appeared linked to several of the most significant clusters.

This clone was seen just once. As yet, its antigen is unknown. One junction end does not reproduce the germline sequence, and a read error may be involved. J is TRBJ2-7 and V is TRBV18; perhaps TRBD1 as D (6 bases). Sequencing was carried out using PBMCs. The TCR was taken from a man aged 40-49 years in good health and CMV-seronegative. The CDR3 bases are TGTGCCAGCTCAGAAATGGACAGCAGCCTTTCCTACGAGCAGCACTTC. It codes for CASSEMDSSLSYEQHF.